This T cell receptor beta chain was recorded in a study of PD-1 blockade in classical Hodgkin lymphoma. Study-wide results and limits: Any patient who commenced nivolumab under 1 year after ASCT was excluded. The study reported lower baseline TCR diversity in newly diagnosed patients than in healthy donors.

Remarks on this clone: No antigen is known for it.

Sequencing was performed with immunoSEQ multiplex PCR; in TCRdb, only in-frame clones are kept and a portion is missing. Of 20,000 to 30,000 clones in the sample, roughly 80% were seen once. Every patient relapsed after autologous stem cell transplantation, and brentuximab vedotin exposure varied. Patients reached a best response of complete response, partial response or progressive disease. There are 14 residues in the CDR3. CDR1 LGHNA and CDR2 YNFKEQ come from the germline V gene. The V segment lost 1 base and the J segment 4 bases; nucleotides outside the gene matches: 3. The rearrangement joins TRBV4-2 to TRBJ2-7; 8 bases agree with TRBD2. The receptor's source is a human donor with classical Hodgkin lymphoma. Source: peripheral blood mononuclear cells (PBMCs), taken before the second cycle of nivolumab. In DNA, the CDR3 is TGTGCCAGCAGCCAAGCGGGGGGGAAGTACGAGCAGTACTTC. Protein: CASSQAGGKYEQYF.